Sequencing of this T cell receptor beta chain was carried out in a study of Ad26.COV2.S vaccination and SARS-CoV-2 variants. Looking at the study overall: Donor got 5x10^10 or 1x10^11 viral particles of Ad26.COV2.S.

CDR1 and CDR2 (germline): KGHSH, LQKENI. This CDR3 spans 14 amino acids. V lost 2 bases, J lost 8 bases, and 10 bases lay in between. The treatment here: around 19 received Ad26.COV2.S at low or high dose, single or two shots; several received placebo; per-sample allocation not given. Sample collection was performed on day 63 after the first vaccine or placebo injection. Based in Boston, the donor was an adult of 18-55 years. TCRdb's copy holds only in-frame clones and misses some; the assay was immunoSEQ multiplex PCR. Of 380,000 or so clones listed, around nine tenths are singletons. This receptor was obtained from a person aged 18 to 65 who received the Ad26.COV2.S COVID-19 vaccine or a placebo. This rearrangement joins TRBV18 to TRBJ1-6; D uncertain. The specimen comprised peripheral blood, sampled in a trial of Ad26.COV2.S vaccine versus placebo. The CDR3 DNA sequence: TGTGCCAGCTCACCAGAAACGAAAGATTCACCCCTCCACTTT. Translation: CASSPETKDSPLHF.